These 32 T cell receptor beta chains were all obtained from the same sample, sequenced in a study of T cell responses to AZD1222 COVID-19 vaccine. Measured with immunoSEQ multiplex PCR; TCRdb has only the in-frame clones, and not every one. This sample has under 200,000 clones, with approximately 94% found just once. The sequenced sample was peripheral blood, obtained on day 0 of AZD1222 vaccination. The origin of the receptors is an adult in good health.

The chain links TRBV5-8 to TRBJ1-1; D is unclear. In germline, CDR1 is SGHTS, CDR2 YDEGEE. The CDR3 spans 17 residues. V was shortened by 1 base and J by 0 bases, with 16 bases between the two germline ends. The CDR3 DNA sequence: TGTGCCAGCAGCTTGACGGTGCGGTTAGGTCTGAACACTGAAGCTTTCTTT. Protein: CASSLTVRLGLNTEAFF.

The chain employs TRBV18 and TRBJ1-3; 11 bases line up with TRBD1. With V trimmed by 2 bases and J by 2 bases, 2 bases remained unmatched. The CDR3 has 16 amino acids. Germline CDR1 is KGHSH and CDR2 is LQKENI. The CDR3 region is CASSPGQGAAGNTIYF. The CDR3 DNA sequence: TGTGCCAGCTCACCAGGACAGGGGGCAGCTGGAAACACCATATATTTT.

V and J are TRBV5-8 and TRBJ1-4; D ambiguous. With 6 bases removed from V and 4 bases from J, the gap between germline ends came to 19 bases. The CDR3 is 16 amino acids. CDR1 is SGHTS, CDR2 YDEGEE, per germline. The DNA of the CDR3 is TGTGCCAGCACCCGTGGCCCCAGAACCTATAATGAAAAACTGTTTTTT. Translating it yields CASTRGPRTYNEKLFF.

The chain has TRBV5-1 and TRBJ2-3; no reliable D call. The germline V and J ends were trimmed by 4 bases and 0 bases, with 6 bases remaining between them. The CDR3 covers 13 residues. Germline V gene data show CDR1 as SGHRS and CDR2 as YFSETQ. The CDR3 bases are TGCGCCAGCAGCATAAGTAGCACAGATACGCAGTATTTT. It translates to CASSISSTDTQYF.

The chain joins TRBV6-5 to TRBJ1-4; D is undetermined. This CDR3 has 15 amino acids. V was clipped by 4 bases and J by 4 bases, with 13 bases between them. Per germline, CDR1 MNHEY and CDR2 SVGAGI. In nucleotides, the CDR3 is TGTGCCAGCAGTTTCACTCGGACCGTTAATGAAAAACTGTTTTTT. It is translated as CASSFTRTVNEKLFF.

In this sample, this clone turned up once. The rearrangement uses TRBV19 and TRBJ2-5; 7 nucleotides agree with TRBD1. The CDR3 contains 14 residues. Trimming took 2 bases from V and 3 from J; bases not matched to a gene: 3. Germline values: CDR1 LNHDA, CDR2 SQIVND (reference sequence). The CDR3 loop is CASSIRQGKETQYF. DNA for the CDR3: TGTGCCAGTAGTATACGACAGGGAAAAGAGACCCAGTACTTC.

This sequence joins TRBV2 and TRBJ2-7, with 10 bases aligning to TRBD2. The CDR3 sequence is 15 residues long. V was clipped by 6 bases and J by 7 bases; unmatched bases: 12. Germline V gene data show CDR1 as SNHLY and CDR2 as FYNNEI. CDR3 sequence reads: CASRGASGSVGEQYF. CDR3 sequence (DNA): TGTGCCAGCAGGGGCGCTAGCGGGAGTGTGGGGGAGCAGTACTTC.

V gene TRBV6-1 combines with J gene TRBJ1-5, with D maybe TRBD1 (5 bases). Trimming shortened V by 3 bases and J by 0 bases, and 9 bases separated the two germline ends. The CDR3 length is 15 residues. Germline CDR1 is MNHNS and CDR2 is SASEGT. The CDR3 spells CASSDGASSNQPQHF. CDR3 in DNA: TGTGCCAGCAGTGACGGGGCAAGTAGCAATCAGCCCCAGCATTTT.

The chain joins TRBV10-3 to TRBJ2-2; possibly TRBD1 for D (5 bases). This CDR3 is 18 amino acids long. Germline V gene sequence: CDR1 ENHRY, CDR2 SYGVKD. V gave up 6 bases and J gave up 3 bases, with 23 bases separating them. The CDR3 DNA reads as TGTGCCATCAGCCAAGACCCCCAAGGCAGGGAATACACCGGGGAGCTGTTTTTT. It specifies CAISQDPQGREYTGELFF.

This chain links TRBV29-1 with TRBJ2-7; no clear D gene. The germline V gene has CDR1 SQVTM and CDR2 ANQGSEA. The germline V and J ends were trimmed by 7 bases and 3 bases, with 13 bases remaining between them. This CDR3 region has 12 residues. This CDR3 is CSAQTFNYEQYF. The DNA of the CDR3 is TGCAGCGCCCAGACATTTAACTACGAGCAGTACTTC.

V gene TRBV5-1 combines with J gene TRBJ2-1; D remains unclear. The CDR3 has 11 residues. Germline CDR1 is SGHRS and CDR2 is YFSETQ. Trimming took 6 bases from V and 10 from J, leaving 11 bases between them. CDR3 amino acids: CASTIQGEQFF. The CDR3, as DNA: TGCGCCAGCACGATACAAGGAGAGCAGTTCTTC. Supplemented by reference TRBV5-1 and TRBJ2-1, the full variable domain reads KAGVTQTPRYLIKTRGQQVTLSCSPISGHRSVSWYQQTPGQGLQFLFEYFSETQRNKGNFPGRFSGRQFSNSRSEMNVSTLELGDSALYLCASTIQGEQFFGPGTRLTVL.

CDR3 amino acids: CATSDLIQTDTQYF. DNA for the CDR3: TGTGCCACCAGTGATTTGATCCAAACAGATACGCAGTATTTT. The rearrangement joins TRBV24-1 to TRBJ2-3; no clear D. The CDR3 sequence is 14 residues long. With 0 bases removed from V and 3 bases from J, the gap between germline ends came to 6 bases. Germline-derived CDR1 and CDR2 are KGHDR and SFDVKD.

A single count supports this clone. The rearrangement joins TRBV9 to TRBJ2-3, with 7 bases aligning to TRBD2. The CDR3 length is 16 residues. Germline V gene data show CDR1 as SGDLS and CDR2 as YYNGEE. The V and J ends lost 0 bases and 3 bases, in that order; junction bases with no gene match: 7. In DNA, the CDR3 is TGTGCCAGCAGCGTAGGGGGAGCGGGATTTACAGATACGCAGTATTTT. Its protein is CASSVGGAGFTDTQYF. The complete variable domain, with remaining parts taken from reference TRBV9 and TRBJ2-3, reads DSGVTQTPKHLITATGQRVTLRCSPRSGDLSVYWYQQSLDQGLQFLIQYYNGEERAKGNILERFSAQQFPDLHSELNLSSLELGDSALYFCASSVGGAGFTDTQYFGPGTRLTVL.

V and J are TRBV28 and TRBJ1-5; TRBD1 matches 10 bases. The germline gives CDR1 MDHEN, CDR2 SYDVKM. With 2 bases clipped from V and 4 bases from J, the junction kept 2 bases outside the gene matches. The CDR3 totals 15 residues. Written as DNA, the CDR3 is TGTGCCAGCAGTTTAGCGGGACAGGGGAATCAGCCCCAGCATTTT. Protein product: CASSLAGQGNQPQHF.

The rearrangement joins TRBV27 to TRBJ2-7; TRBD2 agrees at 7 bases. The CDR3 has 14 residues. The V segment lost 6 bases and the J segment 3 bases; nucleotides outside the gene matches: 8. Germline CDR1 reads MNHEY; CDR2 reads SMNVEV (reference sequence). This CDR3 is CASSLGSGNYEQYF. CDR3 sequence (DNA): TGTGCCAGCAGCTTGGGGAGCGGGAACTACGAGCAGTACTTC.

This clone has only one observation. The chain is built from TRBV6-5 and TRBJ1-1, with D unclear. CDR3 length: 14 residues. V lost 6 bases and J lost 2, with 13 bases in between. Germline-derived CDR1 and CDR2 are MNHEY and SVGAGI. The CDR3 bases are TGTGCCAGCAGACCCGCGGGTAGAAACACTGAAGCTTTCTTT. Encoded protein: CASRPAGRNTEAFF.

The chain has TRBV2 and TRBJ2-7; 8 nucleotides align to TRBD1. The CDR3 spans 15 residues. V gave up 6 bases and J gave up 2 bases; unmatched junction bases: 9. Germline loops: CDR1 SNHLY, CDR2 FYNNEI. The CDR3 loop reads CASSPGQVVTYEQYF. DNA for the CDR3: TGTGCCAGCAGCCCGGGACAGGTAGTTACCTACGAGCAGTACTTC.

The chain carries TRBV4-1 and TRBJ2-7; D gene uncertain. The CDR3 is made up of 13 amino acids. V was pared by 4 bases and J by 4 bases, with 11 bases between. Per germline, CDR1 MGHRA and CDR2 YSYEKL. In DNA form, the CDR3 reads TGCGCCAGCAGCCTCGGCGGAAAGTACGAGCAGTACTTC. The encoded protein is CASSLGGKYEQYF.

The chain employs TRBV5-1 and TRBJ2-1; no clear D gene. The germline V gene has CDR1 SGHRS and CDR2 YFSETQ. V lost 4 bases to trimming and J lost 4 bases, with 15 bases between them. The CDR3 totals 15 residues. In DNA, the CDR3 is TGCGCCAGCAGCATAGGGAATGGAAGGTACAATGAGCAGTTCTTC. Its translation: CASSIGNGRYNEQFF.

This clone was detected once. The gene calls are TRBV18 and TRBJ1-6; D is uncertain. The CDR3 loop spans 15 amino acids. Trimming cost V 4 bases and J 8 bases, with 15 bases left between them. Germline assignment: CDR1 KGHSH and CDR2 LQKENI. Here the CDR3 DNA reads TGTGCCAGCTCACGGCAGACATCAAGGGATTCACCCCTCCACTTT. It is translated as CASSRQTSRDSPLHF.

The CDR3 coding sequence is TGTGCCAGTAGTGCCTCAGCGCTACAAGCGGCTTTCTTT. It specifies CASSASALQAAFF. The chain links TRBV19 to TRBJ1-1; D is unclear. V lost 5 bases and J lost 11, with 18 bases in between. The CDR3 contains 13 residues. Looked up from germline, CDR1 is LNHDA and CDR2 is SQIVND (reference sequence).

This rearrangement joins TRBV5-1 to TRBJ1-2; D is undetermined. Trimming left V 3 bases short and J 5 bases short, with 17 bases between. CDR1 and CDR2 (germline): SGHRS, YFSETQ. CDR3 length: 15 amino acids. CDR3 bases: TGCGCCAGCAGCTACCTTAGTGGGGAGCCATATGGCTACACCTTC. Translating it yields CASSYLSGEPYGYTF.

J is TRBJ2-3 and V is TRBV14; 10 nucleotides line up with TRBD2. The germline V gene encodes CDR1 SGHDN and CDR2 FVKESK. V shed 0 bases and J 5 bases; nucleotides not matched to a gene: 17. The CDR3 totals 20 residues. Here the CDR3 DNA reads TGTGCCAGCAGCCAAGACCCCCTAGCGGGAGCCCTACGAAGTGTAGATACGCAGTATTTT. This gives the protein CASSQDPLAGALRSVDTQYF.

The chain uses TRBV28 and TRBJ2-1; TRBD1 matches 8 bases. Trimming took 5 bases from V and 7 from J; bases not matched to a gene: 7. CDR3 length: 14 amino acids. Germline lookup yields CDR1 MDHEN and CDR2 SYDVKM. The CDR3 nucleotides are TGTGCCAGCAGTCGGACAGGGACTGGAAATGAGCAGTTCTTC. This codes for CASSRTGTGNEQFF.

The chain carries TRBV19 and TRBJ1-2, with D possibly being TRBD1 (5 bases). This CDR3 has 15 residues. V was clipped by 6 bases and J by 7 bases, with 21 bases between them. Germline CDR1 is LNHDA and CDR2 is SQIVND (reference sequence). In DNA, the CDR3 is TGTGCCAGTAGCCCTCCCCGCGGCAGGGCTTCTGGCTACACCTTC. This gives the protein CASSPPRGRASGYTF.

CDR3 bases: TGTGCCAGCAGTTACTCACCCCGGGACGGGTCTCGGGAGCAGTACTTC. It yields the protein CASSYSPRDGSREQYF. The chain couples TRBV6-5 to TRBJ2-7; either TRBD1 or TRBD2 may supply D (5 bases each). This CDR3 region has 16 residues. Between the trimmed V and J ends, which lost 0 bases and 7 bases, there was a span of 19 bases. Germline CDR1 MNHEY, CDR2 SVGAGI.

The chain combines TRBV11-2 with TRBJ2-6, with a possible D match to TRBD1 (6 bases). Trimming removed 1 base from V and 4 bases from J, with 8 bases in between. Germline lookup yields CDR1 SGHAT and CDR2 FQNNGV. The CDR3 runs to 15 residues. The CDR3 DNA reads as TGTGCCAGCAGCTTAGGTGGGACAGGGGCCAACGTCCTGACTTTC. Translated, it gives CASSLGGTGANVLTF.

This chain uses TRBV28 with TRBJ1-1; no reliable D call. The ends were cut back, 3 bases at V and 1 base at J, with 3 bases in the middle. This CDR3 is 12 amino acids long. Per germline, CDR1 MDHEN and CDR2 SYDVKM. Here the CDR3 reads CASSFGNTEAFF. The CDR3 DNA reads TGTGCCAGCAGTTTCGGGAACACTGAAGCTTTCTTT. The full variable domain, its missing parts supplied by reference TRBV28 and TRBJ1-1, is DVKVTQSSRYLVKRTGEKVFLECVQDMDHENMFWYRQDPGLGLRLIYFSYDVKMKEKGDIPEGYSVSREKKERFSLILESASTNQTSMYLCASSFGNTEAFFGQGTRLTVV.

J is TRBJ1-2 and V is TRBV10-3; no clear D gene. The germline V gene encodes CDR1 ENHRY and CDR2 SYGVKD. Trimming removed 4 bases at V and 4 bases at J, with 7 bases between. The CDR3 contains 12 residues. The CDR3 sequence: CAISGTGYGYTF. The CDR3 bases are TGTGCCATCAGTGGGACGGGCTATGGCTACACCTTC.

This clone was seen only a few times. The chain joins TRBV27 to TRBJ1-6, with D possibly TRBD1 on 5 matching bases. The V gene's germline CDR1 is MNHEY and CDR2 SMNVEV (reference sequence). The CDR3 is made up of 15 amino acids. V lost 5 bases and J 7 bases, leaving 15 bases between the germline ends. CDR3 region: CASSLLGGLNSPLHF. CDR3 nucleotides: TGTGCCAGCAGTCTTTTGGGGGGTCTCAATTCACCCCTCCACTTT.

The J gene is TRBJ1-4, the V gene TRBV2; TRBD1 matches 10 bases. CDR3 length: 15 residues. Germline V CDR1 and CDR2: SNHLY, FYNNEI. V lost 6 bases to trimming and J lost 3 bases; unmatched junction nucleotides: 4. CDR3 amino acids: CASRRQGAPNEKLFF. CDR3 nucleotides: TGTGCCAGCAGAAGACAGGGGGCACCTAATGAAAAACTGTTTTTT.

The CDR3: CASSLRQRGSPLHF. For the CDR3, the DNA is TGCGCCAGCAGCCTAAGACAGCGTGGTTCACCCCTCCACTTT. V is TRBV5-1 and J is TRBJ1-6, with D possibly being TRBD1 (5 bases). The V gene's germline CDR1 is SGHRS and CDR2 YFSETQ. Trimming pared 4 bases from V and 9 bases from J, leaving 14 bases between. The CDR3 is 14 residues long.